A selection of T cell receptor beta chains follows, all from one sample in a study of T cell repertoires in cytomegalovirus infection. TCRdb reanalysed the reads using MiXCR and keeps one entry per CDR3 protein. This table holds about 450,000 distinct CDR3 sequences, around 32% found once. The specimen was PBMCs. The receptors here all came from a human donor in good health (CMV status not recorded). Some clones in this sample may be carry-over from other donors' samples. The CDR3 runs from the conserved cysteine through the conserved F or W. Each record gives: V gene, J gene, D gene, clone size, CDR3 protein, CDR3 DNA. The D gene is left open where the match is weak. Part of the rows lack a size; the others show once, few, many or a class for expanded clones.

V: TRBV2; J: TRBJ2-1; D: -; size: -; CDR3: CALLLPQHNEQFF; DNA: TGTGCCCTGCTTTTACCACAGCACAATGAGCAGTTCTTC
V: TRBV7-6; J: TRBJ2-5; D: TRBD2; size: many; CDR3: CASSLAASGGEETQYF; DNA: TGTGCCAGCAGCTTAGCGGCTAGCGGGGGAGAAGAGACCCAGTACTTC
V: TRBV6-6; J: TRBJ1-1; D: -; size: -; CDR3: CASSYSPGDEAFF; DNA: TGTGCCAGCAGTTACTCACCAGGCGATGAAGCTTTCTTT
V: TRBV6-5; J: TRBJ2-1; D: -; size: few; CDR3: CASSPQNPIAEKNNEQFF; DNA: TGTGCCAGCAGTCCTCAGAACCCGATAGCGGAAAAGAACAATGAGCAGTTCTTC
V: TRBV7-9; J: TRBJ1-2; D: TRBD1; size: few; CDR3: CASSHRDSYGYTF; DNA: TGTGCCAGCAGCCACCGGGACAGCTATGGCTACACCTTC
V: TRBV4-2; J: TRBJ1-6; D: TRBD1; size: few; CDR3: CASSVPGQSSYNSPLHF; DNA: TGTGCCAGCAGCGTACCGGGACAGAGCTCCTATAATTCACCCCTCCACTTT
V: TRBV6-2/TRBV6-3; J: TRBJ2-2; D: TRBD1; size: few; CDR3: CASRLDRVRAGELFF; DNA: TGTGCCAGCAGACTGGACAGGGTACGCGCCGGGGAGCTGTTTTTT
V: TRBV6-2/TRBV6-3; J: TRBJ2-3; D: -; size: many; CDR3: CASRTAASRTDTQYF; DNA: TGTGCCAGCAGGACAGCGGCGAGCCGCACAGATACGCAGTATTTT
V: TRBV4-1; J: TRBJ2-7; D: TRBD1; size: -; CDR3: CASSHATGTGNFYEQYF; DNA: TGCGCCAGCAGCCATGCAACCGGGACAGGGAACTTCTACGAGCAGTACTTC
V: TRBV7-8; J: TRBJ2-2; D: TRBD2; size: -; CDR3: CASRPRTSGSTGTGELFF; DNA: TGTGCCAGCCGCCCACGGACTAGCGGGTCAACGGGCACCGGGGAGCTGTTTTTT
V: TRBV6-5; J: TRBJ1-1; D: -; size: -; CDR3: CASSYKKGEAGNTEAFF; DNA: TGTGCCAGCAGTTACAAAAAGGGTGAAGCTGGGAACACTGAAGCTTTCTTT